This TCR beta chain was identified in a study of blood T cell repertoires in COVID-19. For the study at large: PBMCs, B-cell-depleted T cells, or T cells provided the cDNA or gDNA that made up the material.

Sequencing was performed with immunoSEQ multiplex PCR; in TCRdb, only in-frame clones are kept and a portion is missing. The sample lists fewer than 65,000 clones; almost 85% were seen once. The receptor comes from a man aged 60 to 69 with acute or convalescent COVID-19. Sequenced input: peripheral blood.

The CDR3 coding sequence is TGTGCCAGCAGGACAGATTATGGCGGCTACACCTTC. This gives the protein CASRTDYGGYTF. The rearrangement links TRBV27 to TRBJ1-2, with D tentatively TRBD1 (5 bases). The CDR3 sequence is 12 residues long. V was pared by 6 bases and J by 8 bases, with 13 bases between. Germline values: CDR1 MNHEY, CDR2 SMNVEV (reference sequence).